The T cell receptor (beta chain) described here comes from a study of beta chain features in type 1 diabetes. Whole-study findings and limits: Type 1 diabetes patients showed a moderate but significant shortening of TCRB CDR3s in all four CD4+ subsets. VDJ junctions from patients with type 1 diabetes contained fewer insertions and more deletions.

The CDR3 length is 15 residues. V shed 3 bases, J shed 0 bases, and the junction held 4 bases outside the gene matches. Germline CDR1 MDHEN, CDR2 SYDVKM. This clone was counted between two and nine times. Its antigen is not identified. cDNA synthesis used the whole RNA isolate, giving expressed TCRB sequences. Roughly 3.7 million reads, on average, came from each naive, central memory and regulatory T cell sample. Here immunoSEQ multiplex PCR was the method, and the copy in TCRdb shows in-frame clones only, minus some. The repertoire has about 360,000 clones, 10% to 15% of them found once; the top ten carry 0.0085% to 0.012%.

The chain couples TRBV28 to TRBJ2-5, with 7 bases identical to TRBD1. The specimen was naive CD4+ T cells from blood. This TCR was recovered from a woman younger than 35 with type 1 diabetes. The CDR3 DNA reads as TGTGCCAGCAGTTTGGGACAGAGGTACCAAGAGACCCAGTACTTC. As protein: CASSLGQRYQETQYF.